This entry lists 8 T cell receptor beta chains sequenced from one sample in a study of T cell responses to AZD1222 COVID-19 vaccine. The repertoire was sequenced with immunoSEQ multiplex PCR; TCRdb's copy has only in-frame clones and lacks some. The repertoire holds about 160,000 clones, with just over 90% as singletons. Material: peripheral blood, obtained 28 days after the second AZD1222 dose. These receptors were obtained from an adult who received the AZD1222 COVID-19 vaccine.

The rearrangement uses TRBV20-1 and TRBJ2-3; D remains unclear. The CDR3 sequence is 13 residues long. The germline V gene encodes CDR1 DFQATT and CDR2 SNEGSKA (reference sequence). Trimming cost V 3 bases and J 5 bases, with 12 bases left between them. The CDR3 DNA reads as TGCAGTGCTAGTCAAGGCTGGGGAGATACGCAGTATTTT. It specifies CSASQGWGDTQYF.

As regards this clone: Other nucleotide sequences in the sample specify the same CDR3. The chain joins TRBV12-3 or TRBV12-4 to TRBJ2-5; D gene ambiguous. This CDR3 has 11 amino acids. Trimming removed 3 bases at V and 5 bases at J, with 4 bases between. The CDR3 DNA sequence: TGTGCCAGCAGTTTTGGGGAGACCCAGTACTTC. It codes for CASSFGETQYF.

The CDR3, as DNA: TGTGCCTGGAGTGTAACGGGGTCCTACAATGAGCAGTTCTTC. This codes for CAWSVTGSYNEQFF. V is TRBV30 and J is TRBJ2-1, with D maybe TRBD2 (5 bases). The germline CDR1 and CDR2 sequences are GTSNPN and SVGIG (reference sequence). The germline V and J ends were trimmed by 0 bases and 1 base, with 7 bases remaining between them. CDR3 length: 14 residues.

This chain uses TRBV7-2 with TRBJ1-2; no firm D call. This CDR3 contains 14 residues. Trimming removed 4 bases at V and 4 bases at J, with 13 bases between. Germline CDR1 reads SGHTA; CDR2 reads FQGNSA. The CDR3 nucleotides read TGTGCCAGCAGCTATTCCCCCCCACTCTATGGCTACACCTTC. Translating gives CASSYSPPLYGYTF.

The chain recombines TRBV5-1 with TRBJ1-2; no firm D call. The germline CDR1 and CDR2 sequences are SGHRS and YFSETQ. CDR3 length: 15 amino acids. The germline V and J ends were trimmed by 0 bases and 4 bases, with 13 bases remaining between them. The CDR3 nucleotides read TGCGCCAGCAGCTTGGATTGGGCCCCGGTCTATGGCTACACCTTC. Protein product: CASSLDWAPVYGYTF.

V usage is TRBV27 and J usage is TRBJ1-1; D uncertain. Germline assignment: CDR1 MNHEY and CDR2 SMNVEV (reference sequence). There are 13 residues in the CDR3. The V end was cut by 3 bases, the J end by 2 bases, with 7 bases between. Here the CDR3 DNA reads TGTGCCAGCAGTTTTCAGCCAAACACTGAAGCTTTCTTT. Residues: CASSFQPNTEAFF.

The chain carries TRBV11-2 and TRBJ2-7, with D unclear. CDR3 length equals 11 residues. Trimming stripped 5 bases from V and 1 base from J, with 3 bases between. Germline V gene lookup returns CDR1 SGHAT and CDR2 FQNNGV. The CDR3 nucleotides read TGTGCCAGCAGCGCTTCCTACGAGCAGTACTTC. Protein sequence: CASSASYEQYF.

Concerning this clone: Additional DNA sequences in this sample encode the identical CDR3. V gene TRBV3-1 (or the pseudogene TRBV3-2) combines with J gene TRBJ2-5; no clear D. Germline V gene data show CDR1 as LGHDT and CDR2 as YNNKEL (reference sequence). Trimming pared 1 base from V and 4 bases from J, leaving 4 bases between. This CDR3 region has 12 residues. Here the CDR3 reads CASSQGGETQYF. The CDR3 DNA sequence: TGTGCCAGCAGCCAAGGGGGAGAGACCCAGTACTTC.